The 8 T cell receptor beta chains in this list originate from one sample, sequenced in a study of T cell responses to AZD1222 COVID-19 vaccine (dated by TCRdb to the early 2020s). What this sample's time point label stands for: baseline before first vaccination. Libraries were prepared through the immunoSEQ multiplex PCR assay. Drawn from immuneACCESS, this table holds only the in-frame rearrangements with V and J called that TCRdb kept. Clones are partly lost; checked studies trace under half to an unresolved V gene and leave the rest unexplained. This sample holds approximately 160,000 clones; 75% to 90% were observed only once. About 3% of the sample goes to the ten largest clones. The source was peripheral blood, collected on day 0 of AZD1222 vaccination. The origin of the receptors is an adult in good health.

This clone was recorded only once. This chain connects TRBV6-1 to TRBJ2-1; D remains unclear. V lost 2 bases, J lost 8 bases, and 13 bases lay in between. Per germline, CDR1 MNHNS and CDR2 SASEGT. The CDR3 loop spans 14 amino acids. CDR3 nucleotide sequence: TGTGCCAGCAGTGAACTACGGAGCCACGATGAGCAGTTCTTC. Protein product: CASSELRSHDEQFF.

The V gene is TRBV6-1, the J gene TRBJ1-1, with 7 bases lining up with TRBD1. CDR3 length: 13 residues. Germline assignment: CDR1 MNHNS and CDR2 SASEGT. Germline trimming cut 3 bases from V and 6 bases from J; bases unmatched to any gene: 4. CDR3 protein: CASSETGWAEAFF. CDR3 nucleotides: TGTGCCAGCAGTGAGACAGGGTGGGCTGAAGCTTTCTTT.

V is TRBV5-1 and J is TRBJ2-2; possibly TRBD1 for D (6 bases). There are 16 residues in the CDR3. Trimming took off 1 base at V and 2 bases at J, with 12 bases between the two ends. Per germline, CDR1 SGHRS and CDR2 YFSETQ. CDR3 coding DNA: TGCGCCAGCAGCTTGTTCGCAGGGGCCAACACCGGGGAGCTGTTTTTT. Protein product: CASSLFAGANTGELFF.

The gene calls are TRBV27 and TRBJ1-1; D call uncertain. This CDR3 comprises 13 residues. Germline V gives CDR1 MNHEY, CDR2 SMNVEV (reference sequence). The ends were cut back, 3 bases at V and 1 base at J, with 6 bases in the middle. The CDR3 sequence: CASSFWENTEAFF. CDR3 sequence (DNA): TGTGCCAGCAGTTTTTGGGAGAACACTGAAGCTTTCTTT.

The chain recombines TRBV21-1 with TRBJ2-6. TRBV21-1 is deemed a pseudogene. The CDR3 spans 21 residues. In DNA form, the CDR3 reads TGTGCCAGCAGCAAATTCCCGCCAGTAGTTCCTAAATCCTCTGGGGCCAACGTCCTGACTTTC. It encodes CASSKFPPVVPKSSGANVLTF.

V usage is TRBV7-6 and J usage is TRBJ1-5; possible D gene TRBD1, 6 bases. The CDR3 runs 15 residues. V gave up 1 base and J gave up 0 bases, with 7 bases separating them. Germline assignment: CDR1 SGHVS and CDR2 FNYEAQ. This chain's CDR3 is CASSLGGGSNQPQHF. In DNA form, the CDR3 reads TGTGCCAGCAGCTTAGGAGGGGGTAGCAATCAGCCCCAGCATTTT.

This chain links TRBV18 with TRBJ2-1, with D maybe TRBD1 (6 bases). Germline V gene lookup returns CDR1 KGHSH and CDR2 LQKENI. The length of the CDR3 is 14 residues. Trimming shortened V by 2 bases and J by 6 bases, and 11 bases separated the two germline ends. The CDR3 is CASSPASRGNEQFF. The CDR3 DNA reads TGTGCCAGCTCACCAGCTAGCAGGGGCAATGAGCAGTTCTTC.

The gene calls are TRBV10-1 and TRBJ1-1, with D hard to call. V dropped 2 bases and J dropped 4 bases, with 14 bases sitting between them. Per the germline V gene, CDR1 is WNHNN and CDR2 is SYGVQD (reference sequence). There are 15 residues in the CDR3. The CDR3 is CASSESILPGTEAFF. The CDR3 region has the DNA TGCGCCAGCAGTGAGAGCATTCTTCCAGGCACTGAAGCTTTCTTT.